Shown below are 20 T cell receptor beta chains from a single sample sequenced in a study of cytomegalovirus exposure and HLA in healthy donors. The study ran its PCR with 60 Vbeta and 13 Jbeta primers. Produced via immunoSEQ multiplex PCR; TCRdb's table is partial and in-frame only. This sample has 200,000 to 250,000 clones, with about 79% found just once. Sequenced: PBMCs. The origin of the receptors is a man aged 18 to 30 in good health and CMV-seronegative.

The chain combines TRBV29-1 with TRBJ1-2; D is ambiguous. V was clipped by 4 bases and J by 8 bases, with 14 bases between them. CDR3 length equals 12 residues. Germline V CDR1 and CDR2: SQVTM, ANQGSEA. Written as DNA, the CDR3 is TGCAGCGTTGCTGGGCAGGTCCTGGGCTACACCTTC. This gives the protein CSVAGQVLGYTF.

This clone occurred once. DNA for the CDR3: TGCGCCAGCAGCCAAGGTCGCGGGGCCCCCTACGAGCAGTACTTC. Residues: CASSQGRGAPYEQYF. V usage is TRBV4-3 and J usage is TRBJ2-7; tentative D call: TRBD2 (6 bases). The CDR3 contains 15 residues. Germline-derived CDR1 and CDR2 are LGHNA and YSLEER. The V and J ends lost 1 base and 2 bases respectively, with 12 bases between them.

DNA of the CDR3: TGTGCCAGCAGTACAGGGGGCGCAGGGGAAAAACTGTTTTTT. It yields the protein CASSTGGAGEKLFF. This chain connects TRBV6-6 to TRBJ1-4; 9 nucleotides line up with TRBD1. V lost 5 bases, J lost 8 bases, and 6 bases stayed unmatched. The CDR3 is 14 residues long. Germline lookup yields CDR1 MNHNY and CDR2 SVGAGI (reference sequence).

The rearrangement links TRBV23-1 to TRBJ2-7, with D possibly being TRBD1 (5 bases). Being an ORF, TRBV23-1 has a function that is uncertain. This CDR3 contains 8 residues. The ends were cut back, 8 bases at V and 11 bases at J, with 7 bases in the middle. DNA of the CDR3: TGCGCCAGCCACAGGAAGTACTTC. Encoded protein: CASHRKYF.

A remark on this clone: This same CDR3 is encoded by further DNA sequences in the sample. The chain has TRBV11-3 and TRBJ2-2; 8 bases match TRBD2. The CDR3 has 14 residues. The germline gives CDR1 SGHNT, CDR2 YENEEA. The J segment lost 5 bases and the V segment lost 2 bases, leaving 1 base of the junction unmatched. CDR3 residues: CASSLTSGTGELFF. The DNA for the CDR3 is TGTGCCAGCAGCTTAACTAGCGGAACCGGGGAGCTGTTTTTT.

The chain carries TRBV5-1 and TRBJ2-7, with 7 nucleotides matching TRBD2. The CDR3 runs 14 residues. Per germline, CDR1 SGHRS and CDR2 YFSETQ. After removal of 4 bases from V and 0 bases from J, the junction contained 4 bases not matched to a gene. The CDR3 sequence is CASSGDYNSYEQYF. DNA of the CDR3: TGCGCCAGCAGCGGGGACTACAACTCCTACGAGCAGTACTTC.

The chain employs TRBV7-9 and TRBJ2-7, with 10 bases lining up with TRBD2. CDR3 length: 15 residues. The germline CDR1 and CDR2 sequences are SEHNR and FQNEAQ (reference sequence). The junction had 4 bases not matched to a gene; V was cut back by 5 bases and J by 0 bases. In DNA form, the CDR3 reads TGTGCCAGCAGCCTACTAGCGGGAAGCTCCTACGAGCAGTACTTC. Translated: CASSLLAGSSYEQYF.

This clone was counted only a few times. The V gene is TRBV23-1, the J gene TRBJ2-7, with D perhaps matching TRBD1 (6 bases). TRBV23-1 is designated an ORF whose function remains uncertain. The CDR3 covers 15 residues. The germline V and J ends were trimmed by 2 bases and 5 bases, with 16 bases remaining between them. CDR3 residues: CASSQKDSNMNEQYF. CDR3 DNA: TGCGCCAGCAGTCAAAAGGACAGCAATATGAACGAGCAGTACTTC.

This clone was counted a few times. The V call is TRBV2, the J call TRBJ2-1; 7 bases are shared with TRBD1. Germline lookup yields CDR1 SNHLY and CDR2 FYNNEI. V lost 5 bases and J lost 5; bases outside the gene matches: 3. This CDR3 region has 13 residues. This CDR3 is CASSRDRNNEQFF. CDR3 DNA sequence: TGTGCCAGCAGTAGGGACAGAAACAATGAGCAGTTCTTC.

The CDR3 nucleotides are TGTGCCTGGCTAATTACAGGGTCCTTGGGCAATGGCTACACCTTC. The encoded protein is CAWLITGSLGNGYTF. The V gene is TRBV30, the J gene TRBJ1-2; perhaps TRBD1 as D (6 bases). The CDR3 is made up of 15 amino acids. The V end lost 5 bases, the J end lost 6 bases, and 22 bases lay between the germline ends. Germline V gene lookup returns CDR1 GTSNPN and CDR2 SVGIG (reference sequence). The full variable domain, its missing parts supplied by reference TRBV30 and TRBJ1-2, is SQTIHQWPATLVQPVGSPLSLECTVEGTSNPNLYWYRQAAGRGLQLLFYSVGIGQISSEVPQNLSASRPQDRQFILSSKKLLLSDSGFYLCAWLITGSLGNGYTFGSGTRLTVV.

The chain couples TRBV6-5 to TRBJ2-5; tentative D call: TRBD2 (5 bases). In germline, CDR1 is MNHEY, CDR2 SVGAGI. The CDR3 has 13 residues. The germline V and J ends were trimmed by 5 bases and 5 bases, with 12 bases remaining between them. The CDR3 region has the DNA TGTGCCAGCAGTGCAGCTCCGGGGGAGACCCAGTACTTC. As protein: CASSAAPGETQYF.

The V call is TRBV6-5, the J call TRBJ2-7; 7 bases line up with TRBD1. This CDR3 spans 15 amino acids. The germline gives CDR1 MNHEY, CDR2 SVGAGI. V shed 0 bases and J 4 bases; nucleotides not matched to a gene: 6. The CDR3 sequence: CASSYSSTRGYEQYF. The CDR3 DNA is TGTGCCAGCAGTTACTCGTCCACCAGGGGGTACGAGCAGTACTTC.

The J gene is TRBJ2-7, the V gene TRBV7-9, with a weak D call TRBD1 (6 bases). The ends were cut back, 2 bases at V and 0 bases at J, with 8 bases in the middle. The germline gives CDR1 SEHNR, CDR2 FQNEAQ (reference sequence). There are 14 residues in the CDR3. The CDR3 nucleotides are TGTGCCAGCAGCTTACTGGACAGCTCCTACGAGCAGTACTTC. Amino acids: CASSLLDSSYEQYF.

The V call is TRBV5-1, the J call TRBJ2-7; D perhaps matches TRBD1 (6 bases). The CDR3 is 15 residues long. V lost 0 bases to trimming and J lost 6 bases, with 16 bases between them. Per germline, CDR1 SGHRS and CDR2 YFSETQ. The DNA of the CDR3 is TGCGCCAGCAGCTTGGCCGGGACAAGTCCTGGCGAGCAGTACTTC. Translated: CASSLAGTSPGEQYF. The full variable domain, rest sourced from reference TRBV5-1 and TRBJ2-7, is KAGVTQTPRYLIKTRGQQVTLSCSPISGHRSVSWYQQTPGQGLQFLFEYFSETQRNKGNFPGRFSGRQFSNSRSEMNVSTLELGDSALYLCASSLAGTSPGEQYFGPGTRLTVT.

This clone was found a few times. V is TRBV6-6 and J is TRBJ2-1; possibly TRBD2 for D (6 bases). The germline V and J ends were trimmed by 4 bases and 10 bases, with 11 bases remaining between them. CDR3 length: 12 residues. CDR1 and CDR2 from the germline V gene are MNHNY and SVGAGI (reference sequence). The CDR3 DNA follows: TGTGCCAGCAGTTCGTTGGGGGGAGAGCAGTTCTTC. As protein: CASSSLGGEQFF.

V and J are TRBV18 and TRBJ1-5, with 8 bases identical to TRBD1. Germline V gene sequence: CDR1 KGHSH, CDR2 LQKENI. The CDR3 totals 15 residues. The V and J ends lost 5 bases and 4 bases, in that order; junction bases with no gene match: 7. This CDR3 is CASSKTTGANQPQHF. As DNA, the CDR3 is TGTGCCAGCTCAAAGACGACAGGGGCTAATCAGCCCCAGCATTTT. The whole variable domain, remainder taken from reference TRBV18 and TRBJ1-5, is NAGVMQNPRHLVRRRGQEARLRCSPMKGHSHVYWYRQLPEEGLKFMVYLQKENIIDESGMPKERFSAEFPKEGPSILRIQQVVRGDSAAYFCASSKTTGANQPQHFGDGTRLSIL.

The chain links TRBV7-8 to TRBJ1-5; possible D gene TRBD1, 5 bases. Trimming cost V 5 bases and J 5 bases, with 10 bases left between them. This CDR3 comprises 13 residues. From germline, CDR1 is SGHVS and CDR2 FQNEAQ. This chain's CDR3 is CASSPQGDQPQHF. CDR3 bases: TGTGCCAGCAGCCCGCAGGGTGATCAGCCCCAGCATTTT. The full variable domain, its missing parts supplied by reference TRBV7-8 and TRBJ1-5, is GAGVSQSPRYKVAKRGQDVALRCDPISGHVSLFWYQQALGQGPEFLTYFQNEAQLDKSGLPSDRFFAERPEGSVSTLKIQRTQQEDSAVYLCASSPQGDQPQHFGDGTRLSIL.

The chain carries TRBV6-1 and TRBJ1-2; D might be TRBD1 (6 bases). V was clipped by 11 bases and J by 1 base, with 17 bases between them. Germline V gene data show CDR1 as MNHNS and CDR2 as SASEGT. CDR3 length equals 14 residues. The CDR3 DNA reads TGTGCCGCCGCCCCCCGGACAGTTAACTATGGCTACACCTTC. Its translation is CAAAPRTVNYGYTF.

The chain employs TRBV28 and TRBJ1-6; 10 nucleotides match TRBD1. CDR1 and CDR2 from the germline V gene are MDHEN and SYDVKM. This CDR3 is built from 13 residues. V trimming: 4 bases; J trimming: 9 bases; junction bases outside the gene matches: 0. The CDR3 protein is CASSWTGGSPLHF. CDR3 in DNA: TGTGCCAGCAGTTGGACAGGGGGTTCACCCCTCCACTTT.

The rearrangement uses TRBV7-9 and TRBJ1-1, with D uncertain. This CDR3 has 14 amino acids. Germline V gives CDR1 SEHNR, CDR2 FQNEAQ (reference sequence). V was cut by 4 bases and J by 1 base, with 10 bases left in between. CDR3 region: CASSSTRRNTEAFF. Here the CDR3 DNA reads TGTGCCAGCAGCTCTACCCGGAGGAACACTGAAGCTTTCTTT.